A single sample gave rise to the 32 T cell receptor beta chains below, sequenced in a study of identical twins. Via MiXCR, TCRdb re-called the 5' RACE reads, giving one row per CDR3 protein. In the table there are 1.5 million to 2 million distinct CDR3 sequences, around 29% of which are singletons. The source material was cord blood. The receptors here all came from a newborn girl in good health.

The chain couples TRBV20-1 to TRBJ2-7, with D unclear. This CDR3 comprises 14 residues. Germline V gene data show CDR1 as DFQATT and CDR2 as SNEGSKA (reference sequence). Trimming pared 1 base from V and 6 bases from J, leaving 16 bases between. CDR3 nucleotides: TGCAGTGCTAGAGGTGGGTTCGGAAGGGCCGAGCAGTACTTC. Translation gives CSARGGFGRAEQYF.

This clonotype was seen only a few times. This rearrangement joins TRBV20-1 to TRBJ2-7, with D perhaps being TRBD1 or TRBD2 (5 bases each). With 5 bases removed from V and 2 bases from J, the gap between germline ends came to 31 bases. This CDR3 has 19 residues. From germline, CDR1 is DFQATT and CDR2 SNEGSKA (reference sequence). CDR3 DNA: TGCAGTGCTTCACTCAACCCCCCTTGGGACCCCTTGGATACCTACGAGCAGTACTTC. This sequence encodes CSASLNPPWDPLDTYEQYF.

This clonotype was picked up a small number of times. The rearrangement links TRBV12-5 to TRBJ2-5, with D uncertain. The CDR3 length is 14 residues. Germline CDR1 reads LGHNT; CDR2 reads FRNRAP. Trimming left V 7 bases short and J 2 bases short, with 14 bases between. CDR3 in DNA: TGTGCTAGTGCCAGAGGTCGGCGGCAAGAGACCCAGTACTTC. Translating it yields CASARGRRQETQYF.

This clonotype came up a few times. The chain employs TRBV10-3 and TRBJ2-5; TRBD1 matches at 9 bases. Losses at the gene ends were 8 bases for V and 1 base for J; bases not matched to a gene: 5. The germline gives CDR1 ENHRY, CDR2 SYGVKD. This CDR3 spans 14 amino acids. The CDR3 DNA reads TGTGCCATCCGACAGGGGGGCTCCCAAGAGACCCAGTACTTC. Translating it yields CAIRQGGSQETQYF.

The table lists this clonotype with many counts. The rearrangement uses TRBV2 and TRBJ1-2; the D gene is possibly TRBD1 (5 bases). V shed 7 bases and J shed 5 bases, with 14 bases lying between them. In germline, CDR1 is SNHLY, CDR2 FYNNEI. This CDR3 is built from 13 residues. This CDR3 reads CASKREGIYGYTF. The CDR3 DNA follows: TGTGCCAGCAAAAGGGAGGGGATATATGGCTACACCTTC.

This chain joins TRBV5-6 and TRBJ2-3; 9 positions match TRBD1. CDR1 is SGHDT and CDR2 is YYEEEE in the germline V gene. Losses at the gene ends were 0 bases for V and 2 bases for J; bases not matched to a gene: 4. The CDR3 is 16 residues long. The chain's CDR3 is CASSLGTGANTDTQYF. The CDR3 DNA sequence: TGTGCCAGCAGCTTGGGGACAGGGGCTAACACAGATACGCAGTATTTT.

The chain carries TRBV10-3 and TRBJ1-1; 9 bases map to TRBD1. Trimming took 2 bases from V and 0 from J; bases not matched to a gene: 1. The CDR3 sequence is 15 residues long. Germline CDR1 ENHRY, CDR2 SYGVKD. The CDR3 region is CAISEGDRVNTEAFF. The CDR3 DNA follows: TGTGCCATCAGTGAGGGGGACAGGGTGAACACTGAAGCTTTCTTT.

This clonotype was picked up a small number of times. CDR3: CASRQGSSYNSPLHF. Here the CDR3 DNA reads TGTGCCAGCAGGCAGGGGAGCTCCTATAATTCACCCCTCCACTTT. The chain is built from TRBV2 and TRBJ1-6; tentatively, D is TRBD1 (6 bases). This CDR3 spans 15 amino acids. The germline gives CDR1 SNHLY, CDR2 FYNNEI. Deletions cut 6 bases from V and 0 bases from J, with 9 bases between.

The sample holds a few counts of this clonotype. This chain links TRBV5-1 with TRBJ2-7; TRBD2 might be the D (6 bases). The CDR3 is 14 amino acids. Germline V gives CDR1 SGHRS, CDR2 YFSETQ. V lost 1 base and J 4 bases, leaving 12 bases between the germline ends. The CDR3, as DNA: TGCGCCAGCAGCTTGTGGCTAGCGTCGTACGAGCAGTACTTC. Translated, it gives CASSLWLASYEQYF.

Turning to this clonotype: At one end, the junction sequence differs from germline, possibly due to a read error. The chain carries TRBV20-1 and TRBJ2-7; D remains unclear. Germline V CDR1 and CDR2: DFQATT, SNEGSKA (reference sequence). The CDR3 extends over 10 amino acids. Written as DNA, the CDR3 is TGCAGTGCTAGGGCCTACGGGCAGTACTTC. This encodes CSARAYGQYF.

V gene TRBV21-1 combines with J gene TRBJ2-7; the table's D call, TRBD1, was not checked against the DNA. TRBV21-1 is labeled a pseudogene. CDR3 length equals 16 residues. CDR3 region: CASSIGLPDGGYEQYF. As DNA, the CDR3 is TGTGCCAGCAGCATCGGACTCCCGGACGGTGGCTACGAGCAGTACTTC.

CDR3: CASSLALKGRYNEQYF. The CDR3 DNA follows: TGTGCCAGCAGCTTAGCGCTGAAGGGTAGATACAATGAGCAGTACTTC. The rearrangement joins TRBV7-9 to TRBJ2-1; no definite D call. The J call is in doubt because the DNA end fits TRBJ2-7 better. Germline V gene sequence: CDR1 SEHNR, CDR2 FQNEAQ (reference sequence). This CDR3 region has 16 residues.

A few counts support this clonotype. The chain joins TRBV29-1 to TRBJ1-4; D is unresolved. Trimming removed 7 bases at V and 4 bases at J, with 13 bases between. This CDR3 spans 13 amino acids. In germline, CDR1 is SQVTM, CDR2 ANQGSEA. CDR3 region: CSALRTVNEKLFF. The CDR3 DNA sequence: TGCAGCGCCCTCCGGACGGTTAATGAAAAACTGTTTTTT.

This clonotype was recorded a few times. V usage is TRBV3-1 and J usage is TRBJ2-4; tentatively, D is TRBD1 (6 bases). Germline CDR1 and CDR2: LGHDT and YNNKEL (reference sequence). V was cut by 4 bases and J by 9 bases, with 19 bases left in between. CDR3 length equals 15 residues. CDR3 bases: TGTGCCAGCAGCCCCCATGTCCGACAGGTGGGCATTCAGTACTTC. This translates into CASSPHVRQVGIQYF.

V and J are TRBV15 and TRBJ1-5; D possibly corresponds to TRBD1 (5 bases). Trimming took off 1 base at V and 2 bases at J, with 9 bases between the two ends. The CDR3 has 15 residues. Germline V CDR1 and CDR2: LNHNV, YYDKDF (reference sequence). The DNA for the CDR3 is TGTGCCACCAGCAGAGTTCTACAGGGCAATCAGCCCCAGCATTTT. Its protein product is CATSRVLQGNQPQHF.

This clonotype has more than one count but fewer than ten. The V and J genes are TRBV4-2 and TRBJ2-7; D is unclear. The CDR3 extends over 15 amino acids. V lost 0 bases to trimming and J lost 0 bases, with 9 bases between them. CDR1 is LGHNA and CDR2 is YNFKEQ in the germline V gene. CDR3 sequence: CASSQDRWYSYEQYF. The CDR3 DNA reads TGTGCCAGCAGCCAAGATCGCTGGTACTCCTACGAGCAGTACTTC.

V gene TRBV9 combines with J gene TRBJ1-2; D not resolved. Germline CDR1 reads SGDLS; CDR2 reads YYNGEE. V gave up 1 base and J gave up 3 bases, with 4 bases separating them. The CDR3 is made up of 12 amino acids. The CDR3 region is CASSVLDYGYTF. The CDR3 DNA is TGTGCCAGCAGCGTATTGGACTATGGCTACACCTTC.

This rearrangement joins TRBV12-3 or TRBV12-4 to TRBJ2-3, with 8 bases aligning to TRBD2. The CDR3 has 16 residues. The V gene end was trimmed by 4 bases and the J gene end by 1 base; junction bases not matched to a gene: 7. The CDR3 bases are TGTGCCAGCAGTTGGGGACTAGGTCAAGGCACAGATACGCAGTATTTT. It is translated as CASSWGLGQGTDTQYF.

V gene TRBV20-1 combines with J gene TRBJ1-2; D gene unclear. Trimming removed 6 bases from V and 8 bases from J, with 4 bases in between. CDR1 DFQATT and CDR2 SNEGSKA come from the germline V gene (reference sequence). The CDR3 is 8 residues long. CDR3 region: CSAWGYTF. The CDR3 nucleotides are TGCAGTGCGTGGGGCTACACCTTC.

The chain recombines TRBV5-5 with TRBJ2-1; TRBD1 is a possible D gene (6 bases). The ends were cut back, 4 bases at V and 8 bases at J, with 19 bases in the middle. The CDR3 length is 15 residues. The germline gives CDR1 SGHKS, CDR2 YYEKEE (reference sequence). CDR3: CASSPPLGTLDEQFF. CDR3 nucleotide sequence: TGTGCCAGCAGCCCCCCCCTGGGGACACTCGATGAGCAGTTCTTC.

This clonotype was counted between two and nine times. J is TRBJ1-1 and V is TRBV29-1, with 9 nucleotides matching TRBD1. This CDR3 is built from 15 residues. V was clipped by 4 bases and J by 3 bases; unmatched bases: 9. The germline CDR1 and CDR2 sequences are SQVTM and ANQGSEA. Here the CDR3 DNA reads TGCAGCGTTGGAGGGGGGGACAGGGACTACACTGAAGCTTTCTTT. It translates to CSVGGGDRDYTEAFF.

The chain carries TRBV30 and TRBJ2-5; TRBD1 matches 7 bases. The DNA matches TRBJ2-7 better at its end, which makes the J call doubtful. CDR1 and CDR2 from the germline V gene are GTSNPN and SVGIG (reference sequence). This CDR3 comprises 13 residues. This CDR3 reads CAWSVLQGYEQYF. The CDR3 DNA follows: TGTGCCTGGAGTGTACTACAGGGGTACGAGCAGTACTTC.

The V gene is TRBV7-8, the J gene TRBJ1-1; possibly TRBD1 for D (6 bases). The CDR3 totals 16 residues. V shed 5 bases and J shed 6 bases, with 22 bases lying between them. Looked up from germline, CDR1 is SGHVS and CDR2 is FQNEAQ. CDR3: CASSIIARQVGAEAFF. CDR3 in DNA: TGTGCCAGCAGCATCATAGCTCGACAGGTGGGGGCTGAAGCTTTCTTT.

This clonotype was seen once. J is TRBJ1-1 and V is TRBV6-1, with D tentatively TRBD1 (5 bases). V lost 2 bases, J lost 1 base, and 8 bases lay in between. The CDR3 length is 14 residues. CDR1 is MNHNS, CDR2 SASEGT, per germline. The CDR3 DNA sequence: TGTGCCAGCAGTGAACCGGGACGGAACACTGAAGCTTTCTTT. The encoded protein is CASSEPGRNTEAFF.

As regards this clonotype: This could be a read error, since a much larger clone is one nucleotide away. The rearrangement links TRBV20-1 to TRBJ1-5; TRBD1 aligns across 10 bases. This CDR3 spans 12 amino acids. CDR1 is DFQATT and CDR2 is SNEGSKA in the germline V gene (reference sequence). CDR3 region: CIARQGAQPQHF. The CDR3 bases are TGCATTGCTAGACAGGGGGCTCAGCCCCAGCATTTT.

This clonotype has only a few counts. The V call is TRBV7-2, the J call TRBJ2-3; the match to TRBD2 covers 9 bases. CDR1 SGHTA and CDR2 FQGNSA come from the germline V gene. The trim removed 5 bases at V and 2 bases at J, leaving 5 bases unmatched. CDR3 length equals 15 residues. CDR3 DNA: TGTGCCAGCAGCCTTAGCGGGGGCTTCACAGATACGCAGTATTTT. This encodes CASSLSGGFTDTQYF.

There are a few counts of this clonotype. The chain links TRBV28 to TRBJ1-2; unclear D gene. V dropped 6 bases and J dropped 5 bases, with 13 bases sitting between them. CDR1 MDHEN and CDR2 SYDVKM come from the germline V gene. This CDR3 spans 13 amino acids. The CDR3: CASSYSLGYGYTF. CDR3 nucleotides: TGTGCCAGCAGCTACAGCCTCGGTTATGGCTACACCTTC.

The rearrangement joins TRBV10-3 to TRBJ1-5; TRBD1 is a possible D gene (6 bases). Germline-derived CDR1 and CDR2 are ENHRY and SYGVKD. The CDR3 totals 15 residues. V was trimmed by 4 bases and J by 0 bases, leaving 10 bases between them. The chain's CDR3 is CAISVGGGSNQPQHF. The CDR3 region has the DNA TGTGCCATCAGTGTAGGAGGGGGTAGCAATCAGCCCCAGCATTTT.

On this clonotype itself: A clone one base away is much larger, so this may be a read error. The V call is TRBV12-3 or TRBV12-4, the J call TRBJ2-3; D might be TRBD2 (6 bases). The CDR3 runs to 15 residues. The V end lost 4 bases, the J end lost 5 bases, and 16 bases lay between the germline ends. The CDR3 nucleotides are TGTGCCAGCAGTTCGGGGGTAGGGAGTGAAGATACGCAGTATTTT. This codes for CASSSGVGSEDTQYF.

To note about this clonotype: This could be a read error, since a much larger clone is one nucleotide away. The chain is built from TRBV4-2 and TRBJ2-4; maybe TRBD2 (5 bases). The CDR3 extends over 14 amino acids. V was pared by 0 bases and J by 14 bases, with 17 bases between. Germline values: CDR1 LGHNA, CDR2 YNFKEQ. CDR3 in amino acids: CASSQEVGVLEEYF. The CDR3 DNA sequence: TGTGCCAGCAGCCAAGAGGTCGGGGTTCTGGAGGAGTACTTC.

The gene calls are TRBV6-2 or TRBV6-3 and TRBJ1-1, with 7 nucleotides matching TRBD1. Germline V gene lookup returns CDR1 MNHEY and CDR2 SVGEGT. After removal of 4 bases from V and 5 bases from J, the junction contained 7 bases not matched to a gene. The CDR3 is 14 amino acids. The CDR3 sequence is CASSWPTGETEAFF. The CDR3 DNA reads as TGTGCCAGCAGTTGGCCCACAGGGGAGACTGAAGCTTTCTTT.

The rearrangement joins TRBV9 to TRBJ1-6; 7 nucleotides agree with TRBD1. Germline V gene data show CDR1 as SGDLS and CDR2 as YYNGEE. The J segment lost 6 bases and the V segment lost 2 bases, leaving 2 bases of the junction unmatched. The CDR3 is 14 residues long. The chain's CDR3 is CASSVRGPNSPLHF. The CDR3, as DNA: TGTGCCAGCAGCGTTAGGGGGCCTAATTCACCCCTCCACTTT.